In its sample, the clone carrying this TCR beta chain was seen a few times. What it recognizes is unknown. Quantitative barcoded 5'-RACE was used to prepare TCR beta libraries. TCRdb fed the 5' RACE reads into MiXCR, producing one record per CDR3 protein. In the table there are 340,000 or so distinct CDR3 sequences, 14% to 15% of which are singletons. The CDR3 has 11 residues. Trimming cost V 8 bases and J 7 bases, with 12 bases left between them. Per the germline V gene, CDR1 is LGHDT and CDR2 is YNNKEL (reference sequence). The record originates from a study of CD8 T cells in ankylosing spondylitis. Findings and caveats of the study: Seemingly characteristic of ankylosing spondylitis blood was a TCR beta motif consisting of several highly homologous variants.

The chain recombines TRBV3-1 with TRBJ2-7; D gene unclear. The specimen sequenced was blood, either unsorted or a sorted T cell fraction (not recorded which). The sequence was obtained from a male donor with ankylosing spondylitis or in good health (not recorded which). The CDR3 sequence is CASGYEKEQYF. In DNA, the CDR3 is TGTGCCAGCGGATATGAAAAAGAGCAGTACTTC.